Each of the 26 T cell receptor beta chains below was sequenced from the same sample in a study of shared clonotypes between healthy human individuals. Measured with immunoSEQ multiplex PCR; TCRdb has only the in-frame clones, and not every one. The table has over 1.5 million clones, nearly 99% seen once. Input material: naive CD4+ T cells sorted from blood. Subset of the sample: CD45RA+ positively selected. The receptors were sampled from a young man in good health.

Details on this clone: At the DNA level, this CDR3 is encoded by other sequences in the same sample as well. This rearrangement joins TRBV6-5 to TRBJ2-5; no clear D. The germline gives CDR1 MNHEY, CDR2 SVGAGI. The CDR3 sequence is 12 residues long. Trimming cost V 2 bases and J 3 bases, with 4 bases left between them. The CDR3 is CASSYSKETQYF. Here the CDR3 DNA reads TGTGCCAGCAGTTACAGCAAAGAGACCCAGTACTTC.

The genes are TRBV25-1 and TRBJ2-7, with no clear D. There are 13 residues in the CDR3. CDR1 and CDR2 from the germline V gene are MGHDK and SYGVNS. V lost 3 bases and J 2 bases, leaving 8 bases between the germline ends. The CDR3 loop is CASSDPPTYEQYF. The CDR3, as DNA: TGTGCCAGCAGTGATCCCCCAACCTACGAGCAGTACTTC.

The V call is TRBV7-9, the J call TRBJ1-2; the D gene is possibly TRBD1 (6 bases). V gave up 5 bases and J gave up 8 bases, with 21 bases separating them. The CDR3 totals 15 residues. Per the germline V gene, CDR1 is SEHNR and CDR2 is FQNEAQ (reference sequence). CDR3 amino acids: CASSGRTALIEGYTF. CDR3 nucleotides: TGTGCCAGCAGCGGTAGGACAGCCCTCATCGAAGGCTACACCTTC. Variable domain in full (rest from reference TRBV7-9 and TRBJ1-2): DTGVSQNPRHKITKRGQNVTFRCDPISEHNRLYWYRQTLGQGPEFLTYFQNEAQLEKSRLLSDRFSAERPKGSFSTLEIQRTEQGDSAMYLCASSGRTALIEGYTFGSGTRLTVV.

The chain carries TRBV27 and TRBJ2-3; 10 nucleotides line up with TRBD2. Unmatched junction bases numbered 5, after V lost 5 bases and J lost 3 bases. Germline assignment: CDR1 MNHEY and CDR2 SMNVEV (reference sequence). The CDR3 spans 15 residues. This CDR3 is CASSILAGVTDTQYF. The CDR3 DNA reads TGTGCCAGCAGTATCCTAGCGGGAGTTACAGATACGCAGTATTTT.

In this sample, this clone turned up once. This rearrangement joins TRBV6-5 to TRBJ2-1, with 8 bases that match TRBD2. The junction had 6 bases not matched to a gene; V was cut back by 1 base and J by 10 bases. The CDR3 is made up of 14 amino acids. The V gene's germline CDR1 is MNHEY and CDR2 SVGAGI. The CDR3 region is CASSYLTSGREQFF. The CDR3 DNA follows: TGTGCCAGCAGTTACTTAACTAGCGGACGAGAGCAGTTCTTC.

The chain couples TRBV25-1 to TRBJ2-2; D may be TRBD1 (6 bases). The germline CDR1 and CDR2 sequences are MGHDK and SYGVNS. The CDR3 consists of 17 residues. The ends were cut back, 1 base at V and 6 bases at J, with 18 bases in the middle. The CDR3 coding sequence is TGTGCCAGCAGTGAATCTACAGGGCTTGGTTTTGCCGGGGAGCTGTTTTTT. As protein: CASSESTGLGFAGELFF.

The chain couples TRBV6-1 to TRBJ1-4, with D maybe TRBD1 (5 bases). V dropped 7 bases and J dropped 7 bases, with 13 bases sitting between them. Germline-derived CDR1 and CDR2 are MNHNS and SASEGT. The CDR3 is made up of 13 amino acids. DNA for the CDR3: TGTGCCAGCAAACGAGTAGGGGTTGAAAAACTGTTTTTT. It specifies CASKRVGVEKLFF.

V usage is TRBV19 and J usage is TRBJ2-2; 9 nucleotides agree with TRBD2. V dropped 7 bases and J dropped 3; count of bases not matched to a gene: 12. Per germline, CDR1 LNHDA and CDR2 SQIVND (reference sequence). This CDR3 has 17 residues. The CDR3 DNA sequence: TGTGCCAGTAAGAGACTAGCGGAGACCTCTTACACCGGGGAGCTGTTTTTT. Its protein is CASKRLAETSYTGELFF.

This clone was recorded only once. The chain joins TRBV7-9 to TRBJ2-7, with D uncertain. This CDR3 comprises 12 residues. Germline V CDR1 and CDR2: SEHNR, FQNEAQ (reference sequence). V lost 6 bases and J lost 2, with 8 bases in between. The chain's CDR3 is CASSYSPYEQYF. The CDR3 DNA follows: TGTGCCAGCAGTTATTCCCCCTACGAGCAGTACTTC.

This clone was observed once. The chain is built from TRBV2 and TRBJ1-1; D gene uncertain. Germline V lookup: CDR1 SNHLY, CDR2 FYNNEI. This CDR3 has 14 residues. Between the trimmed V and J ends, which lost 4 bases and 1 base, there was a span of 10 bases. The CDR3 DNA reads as TGTGCCAGCAGTGTTAAGAGGACGAACACTGAAGCTTTCTTT. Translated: CASSVKRTNTEAFF.

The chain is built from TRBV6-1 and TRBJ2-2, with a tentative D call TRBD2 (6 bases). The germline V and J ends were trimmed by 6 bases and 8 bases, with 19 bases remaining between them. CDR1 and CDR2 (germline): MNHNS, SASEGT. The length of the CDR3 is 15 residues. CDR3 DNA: TGTGCCAGCAGCCCAAAAGTAGCGGCAGGGGGGGAGCTGTTTTTT. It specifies CASSPKVAAGGELFF.

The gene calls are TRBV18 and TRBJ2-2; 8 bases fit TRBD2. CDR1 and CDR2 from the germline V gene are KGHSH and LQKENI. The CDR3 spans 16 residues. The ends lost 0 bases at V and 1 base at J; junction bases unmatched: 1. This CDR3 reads CASSPPSGVNTGELFF. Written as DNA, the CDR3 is TGTGCCAGCTCACCACCTAGCGGGGTGAACACCGGGGAGCTGTTTTTT. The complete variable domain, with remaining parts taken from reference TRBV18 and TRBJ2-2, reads NAGVMQNPRHLVRRRGQEARLRCSPMKGHSHVYWYRQLPEEGLKFMVYLQKENIIDESGMPKERFSAEFPKEGPSILRIQQVVRGDSAAYFCASSPPSGVNTGELFFGEGSRLTVL.

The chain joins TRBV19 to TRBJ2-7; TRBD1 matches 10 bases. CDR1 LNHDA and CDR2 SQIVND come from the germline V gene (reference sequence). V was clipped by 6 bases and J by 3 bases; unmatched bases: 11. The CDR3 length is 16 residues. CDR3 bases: TGTGCCAGTAGCCAAGGGCGGGGGACAGGGGTCTACGAGCAGTACTTC. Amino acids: CASSQGRGTGVYEQYF.

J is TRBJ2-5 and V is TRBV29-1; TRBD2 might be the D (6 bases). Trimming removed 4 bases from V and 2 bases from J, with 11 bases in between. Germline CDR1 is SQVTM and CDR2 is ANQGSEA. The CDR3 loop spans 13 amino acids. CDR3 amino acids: CSVVLAPQETQYF. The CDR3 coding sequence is TGCAGCGTTGTACTAGCTCCACAAGAGACCCAGTACTTC. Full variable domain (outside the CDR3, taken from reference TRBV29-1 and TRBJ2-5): SAVISQKPSRDICQRGTSLTIQCQVDSQVTMMFWYRQQPGQSLTLIATANQGSEATYESGFVIDKFPISRPNLTFSTLTVSNMSPEDSSIYLCSVVLAPQETQYFGPGTRLLVL.

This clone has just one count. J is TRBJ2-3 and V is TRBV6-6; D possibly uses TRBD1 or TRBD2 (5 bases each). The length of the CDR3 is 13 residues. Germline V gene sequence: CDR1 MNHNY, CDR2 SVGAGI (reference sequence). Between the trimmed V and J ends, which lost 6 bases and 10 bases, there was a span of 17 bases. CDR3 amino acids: CASREWGTDPQYF. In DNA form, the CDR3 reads TGTGCCAGCAGAGAATGGGGGACGGATCCGCAGTATTTT.

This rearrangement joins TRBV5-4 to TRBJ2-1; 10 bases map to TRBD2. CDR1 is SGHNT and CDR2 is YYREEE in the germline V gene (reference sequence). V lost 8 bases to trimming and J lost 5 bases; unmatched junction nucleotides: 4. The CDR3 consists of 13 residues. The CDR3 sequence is CASGTSADNEQFF. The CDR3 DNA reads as TGTGCCAGTGGGACTAGCGCAGACAATGAGCAGTTCTTC.

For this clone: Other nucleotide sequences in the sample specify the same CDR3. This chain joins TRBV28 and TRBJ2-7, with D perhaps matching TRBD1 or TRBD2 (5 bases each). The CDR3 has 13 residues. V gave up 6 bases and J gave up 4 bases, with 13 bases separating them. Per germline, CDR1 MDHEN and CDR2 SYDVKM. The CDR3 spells CASRGTGKYEQYF. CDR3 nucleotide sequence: TGTGCCAGCAGAGGGACCGGGAAGTACGAGCAGTACTTC. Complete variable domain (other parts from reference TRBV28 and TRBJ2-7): DVKVTQSSRYLVKRTGEKVFLECVQDMDHENMFWYRQDPGLGLRLIYFSYDVKMKEKGDIPEGYSVSREKKERFSLILESASTNQTSMYLCASRGTGKYEQYFGPGTRLTVT.

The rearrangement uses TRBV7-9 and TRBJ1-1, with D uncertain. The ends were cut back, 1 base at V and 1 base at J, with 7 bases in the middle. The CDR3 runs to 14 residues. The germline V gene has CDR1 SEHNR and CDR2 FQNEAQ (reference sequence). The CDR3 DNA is TGTGCCAGCAGCTTAGTCGCAGCGAACACTGAAGCTTTCTTT. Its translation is CASSLVAANTEAFF.

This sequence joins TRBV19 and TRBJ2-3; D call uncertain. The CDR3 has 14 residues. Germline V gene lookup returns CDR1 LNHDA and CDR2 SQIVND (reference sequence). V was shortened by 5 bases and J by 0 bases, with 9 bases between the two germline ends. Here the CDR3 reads CASSVQTSTDTQYF. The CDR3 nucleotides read TGTGCCAGTAGTGTTCAGACTAGCACAGATACGCAGTATTTT.

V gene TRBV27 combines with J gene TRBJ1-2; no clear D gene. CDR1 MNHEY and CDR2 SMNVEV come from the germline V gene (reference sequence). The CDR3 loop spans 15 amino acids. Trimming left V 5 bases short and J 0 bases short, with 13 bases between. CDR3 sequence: CASSAKLTPNYGYTF. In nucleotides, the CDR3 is TGTGCCAGCAGTGCCAAACTCACCCCTAACTATGGCTACACCTTC.

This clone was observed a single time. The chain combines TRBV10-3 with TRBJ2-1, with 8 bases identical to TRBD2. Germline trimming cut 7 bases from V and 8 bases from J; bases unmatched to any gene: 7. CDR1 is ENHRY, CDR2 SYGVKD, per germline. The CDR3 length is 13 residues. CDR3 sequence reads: CAIKGAGDDEQFF. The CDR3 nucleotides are TGTGCCATCAAGGGAGCGGGAGATGATGAGCAGTTCTTC.

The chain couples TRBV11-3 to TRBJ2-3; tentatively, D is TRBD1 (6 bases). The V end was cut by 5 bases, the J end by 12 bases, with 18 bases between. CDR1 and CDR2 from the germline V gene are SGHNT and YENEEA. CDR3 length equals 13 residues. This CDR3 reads CASSPSTGSAQYF. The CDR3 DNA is TGTGCCAGCAGCCCGAGCACAGGGTCCGCTCAGTATTTT.

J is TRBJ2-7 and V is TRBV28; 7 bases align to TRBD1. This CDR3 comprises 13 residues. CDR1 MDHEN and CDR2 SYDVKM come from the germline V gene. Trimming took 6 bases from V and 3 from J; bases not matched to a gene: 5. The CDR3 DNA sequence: TGTGCCAGCAGATCCGGGACAGTCTACGAGCAGTACTTC. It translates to CASRSGTVYEQYF. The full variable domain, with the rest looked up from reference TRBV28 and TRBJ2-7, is DVKVTQSSRYLVKRTGEKVFLECVQDMDHENMFWYRQDPGLGLRLIYFSYDVKMKEKGDIPEGYSVSREKKERFSLILESASTNQTSMYLCASRSGTVYEQYFGPGTRLTVT.

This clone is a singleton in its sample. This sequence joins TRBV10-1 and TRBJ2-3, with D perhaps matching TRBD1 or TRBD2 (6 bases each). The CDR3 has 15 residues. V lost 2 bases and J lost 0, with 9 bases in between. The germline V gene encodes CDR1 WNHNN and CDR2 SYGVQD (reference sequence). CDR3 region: CASSEAGHSTDTQYF. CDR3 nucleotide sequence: TGCGCCAGCAGTGAGGCGGGACATAGCACAGATACGCAGTATTTT.

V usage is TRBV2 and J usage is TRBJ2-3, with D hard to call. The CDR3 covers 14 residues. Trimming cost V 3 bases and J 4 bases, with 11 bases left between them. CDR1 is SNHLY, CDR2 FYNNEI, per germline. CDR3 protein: CASSEVVLADTQYF. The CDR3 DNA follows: TGTGCCAGCAGTGAGGTGGTATTGGCAGATACGCAGTATTTT.

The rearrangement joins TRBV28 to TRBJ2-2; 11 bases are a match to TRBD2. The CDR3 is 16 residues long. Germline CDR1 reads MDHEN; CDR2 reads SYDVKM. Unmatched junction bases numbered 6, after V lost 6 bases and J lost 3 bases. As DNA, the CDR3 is TGTGCCAGCAGCAAAGGGACTAGCGGATACACCGGGGAGCTGTTTTTT. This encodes CASSKGTSGYTGELFF.